These 31 T cell receptor beta chains came from one sample sequenced in a study of T cell repertoires in cytomegalovirus infection. Each CDR3 protein is one row after TCRdb ran MiXCR on the reads. The data show approximately 49,000 distinct CDR3 sequences, roughly 20% seen once. These receptors have no known antigen. The sample consisted of CD8+ T cells from cultured PBMCs, taken from culture after CMV antigen stimulation. The receptors stem from a human donor in good health (CMV status not recorded). Some clones in this sample may be carry-over from other donors' samples.

The chain combines TRBV7-6 with TRBJ1-1, with a possible D match to TRBD1 (6 bases). The germline CDR1 and CDR2 sequences are SGHVS and FNYEAQ. This CDR3 has 16 amino acids. V lost 4 bases and J 3 bases, leaving 18 bases between the germline ends. This CDR3 reads CASSSFLGGMDTEAFF. CDR3 DNA: TGTGCCAGCAGCTCCTTCCTGGGGGGCATGGACACTGAAGCTTTCTTT.

The V gene is TRBV19, the J gene TRBJ2-1; D is undetermined. This CDR3 contains 16 residues. V was pared by 6 bases and J by 8 bases, with 23 bases between. The germline V gene has CDR1 LNHDA and CDR2 SQIVND (reference sequence). The CDR3, as DNA: TGTGCCAGTAGCCCGCCGCAAGGCGGCCTTACTTATGAGCAGTTCTTC. Translating gives CASSPPQGGLTYEQFF. The full variable domain, rest sourced from reference TRBV19 and TRBJ2-1, is DGGITQSPKYLFRKEGQNVTLSCEQNLNHDAMYWYRQDPGQGLRLIYYSQIVNDFQKGDIAEGYSVSREKKESFPLTVTSAQKNPTAFYLCASSPPQGGLTYEQFFGPGTRLTVL.

The rearrangement joins TRBV7-2 to TRBJ2-2; maybe TRBD2 (6 bases). Trimming removed 5 bases from V and 5 bases from J, with 21 bases in between. This CDR3 is 17 amino acids long. Germline V gene lookup returns CDR1 SGHTA and CDR2 FQGNSA. The CDR3 DNA reads TGTGCCAGCAGCCTTCCACTCCAGGGAGGTGATACCGGGGAGCTGTTTTTT. Amino acid sequence: CASSLPLQGGDTGELFF.

V is TRBV6-1 and J is TRBJ1-2, with D hard to call. This CDR3 spans 15 amino acids. V was trimmed by 2 bases and J by 6 bases, leaving 16 bases between them. In germline, CDR1 is MNHNS, CDR2 SASEGT. In nucleotides, the CDR3 is TGTGCCAGCAGTGAACTTGGGGATAGGGAAAATGGCTACACCTTC. Its translation: CASSELGDRENGYTF.

This clonotype showed up just a few times. The V call is TRBV11-3, the J call TRBJ2-5; 8 nucleotides line up with TRBD1. CDR1 is SGHNT, CDR2 YENEEA, per germline. This CDR3 contains 14 residues. CDR3 protein: CPGAWTGIRETQYF. The CDR3 DNA reads TGTCCGGGGGCCTGGACAGGGATTCGGGAGACCCAGTACTTC.

In this sample, this clonotype turned up a few times. The rearrangement uses TRBV7-2 and TRBJ2-3, with 7 nucleotides matching TRBD2. V shed 1 base, J shed 2 bases, and the junction held 9 bases outside the gene matches. There are 17 residues in the CDR3. CDR1 SGHTA and CDR2 FQGNSA come from the germline V gene. The CDR3: CASSLGPSGLTTDTQYF. As DNA, the CDR3 is TGTGCCAGCAGCTTAGGTCCTAGCGGCCTTACCACAGATACGCAGTATTTT.

This clonotype was seen only a few times. The chain uses TRBV7-3 and TRBJ2-3, with D possibly being TRBD2 (6 bases). In germline, CDR1 is SGHTA, CDR2 FQGTGA. V gave up 1 base and J gave up 4 bases, with 12 bases separating them. The CDR3 contains 15 residues. The CDR3 DNA sequence: TGTGCCAGCAGCTTAATTGGGGGAGGAGCAGATACGCAGTATTTT. This sequence encodes CASSLIGGGADTQYF.

In this sample, this clonotype turned up many times. The CDR3 sequence: CASRLSLNTEAFF. The CDR3 coding sequence is TGTGCCAGCAGGCTAAGCTTGAACACTGAAGCTTTCTTT. V gene TRBV28 combines with J gene TRBJ1-1; D ambiguous. V was pared by 6 bases and J by 0 bases, with 8 bases between. This CDR3 region has 13 residues. The germline CDR1 and CDR2 sequences are MDHEN and SYDVKM.

This clonotype was seen only a few times. The chain uses TRBV29-1 and TRBJ1-6, with a possible D match to TRBD1 (5 bases). Germline lookup yields CDR1 SQVTM and CDR2 ANQGSEA. The CDR3 spans 13 residues. Trimming cost V 1 base and J 14 bases, with 15 bases left between them. The CDR3 region is CSVEAGPERALHF. CDR3 coding DNA: TGCAGCGTTGAAGCAGGGCCAGAAAGGGCCCTCCACTTT.

J is TRBJ2-4 and V is TRBV11-1; D is possibly TRBD1 (5 bases). V was shortened by 4 bases and J by 0 bases, with 7 bases between the two germline ends. Germline CDR1 is SGHAT and CDR2 is FQDESV (reference sequence). The CDR3 consists of 14 residues. The CDR3: CASSSTVAKNIQYF. Written as DNA, the CDR3 is TGTGCCAGCAGCTCGACAGTAGCCAAAAACATTCAGTACTTC.

This clonotype showed up just a few times. J is TRBJ2-7 and V is TRBV11-2; D possibly corresponds to TRBD1 (7 bases). V was trimmed by 3 bases and J by 1 base, leaving 13 bases between them. Germline V gives CDR1 SGHAT, CDR2 FQNNGV. This CDR3 region has 15 residues. CDR3 loop: CASSLETGRSYEQYF. CDR3 DNA: TGTGCCAGCAGCTTGGAGACAGGGAGGTCCTACGAGCAGTACTTC. The whole variable domain, remainder taken from reference TRBV11-2 and TRBJ2-7, is EAGVAQSPRYKIIEKRQSVAFWCNPISGHATLYWYQQILGQGPKLLIQFQNNGVVDDSQLPKDRFSAERLKGVDSTLKIQPAKLEDSAVYLCASSLETGRSYEQYFGPGTRLTVT.

This chain joins TRBV7-4 and TRBJ1-2; D is undetermined. The CDR3 consists of 12 residues. Trimming removed 2 bases at V and 6 bases at J, with 7 bases between. Germline CDR1 and CDR2: SGHVT and SQSDAQ. The CDR3 DNA is TGTGCCAGCAGCTTAATGAGGGATGGCTACACCTTC. Residues: CASSLMRDGYTF.

This clonotype came up a few times. The chain combines TRBV7-8 with TRBJ2-7; D is unclear. The germline V gene encodes CDR1 SGHVS and CDR2 FQNEAQ. V lost 2 bases and J lost 0, with 8 bases in between. CDR3 length: 14 residues. The CDR3 loop reads CASSLLSFSYEQYF. The CDR3 DNA reads as TGTGCCAGCAGCTTACTATCCTTCTCCTACGAGCAGTACTTC.

The chain couples TRBV12-3 or TRBV12-4 to TRBJ1-1, with D uncertain. The CDR3 contains 11 residues. V dropped 1 base and J dropped 8 bases, with 5 bases sitting between them. The CDR3 region is CASSLDEEAFF. The CDR3 DNA reads as TGTGCCAGCAGTTTAGACGAGGAAGCTTTCTTT.

The chain combines TRBV7-9 with TRBJ2-7, with D tentatively TRBD2 (6 bases). The CDR3 is 15 residues long. Looked up from germline, CDR1 is SEHNR and CDR2 is FQNEAQ (reference sequence). The germline V and J ends were trimmed by 4 bases and 3 bases, with 16 bases remaining between them. The CDR3 nucleotides read TGTGCCAGCAGCTCCGGCGGGACGAATTACTACGAGCAGTACTTC. Amino acids: CASSSGGTNYYEQYF. Combining the CDR3 with reference TRBV7-9 and TRBJ2-7 gives the whole variable domain DTGVSQNPRHKITKRGQNVTFRCDPISEHNRLYWYRQTLGQGPEFLTYFQNEAQLEKSRLLSDRFSAERPKGSFSTLEIQRTEQGDSAMYLCASSSGGTNYYEQYFGPGTRLTVT.

This clonotype turned up a few times. This chain uses TRBV15 with TRBJ2-7, with a tentative D call TRBD2 (6 bases). Germline V gives CDR1 LNHNV, CDR2 YYDKDF (reference sequence). The ends were cut back, 6 bases at V and 3 bases at J, with 15 bases in the middle. The CDR3 length is 14 residues. The chain's CDR3 is CATSTEEGYYEQYF. The CDR3 bases are TGTGCCACCAGTACCGAGGAGGGGTACTACGAGCAGTACTTC.

A few counts support this clonotype. The chain joins TRBV6-2 or TRBV6-3 to TRBJ2-3; 7 positions match TRBD2. The ends lost 2 bases at V and 6 bases at J; junction bases unmatched: 2. CDR1 is MNHEY, CDR2 SVGEGT, per germline. This CDR3 is 13 amino acids long. The CDR3 sequence is CASSYPTSDTQYF. The CDR3 nucleotides read TGTGCCAGCAGTTACCCGACTAGCGATACGCAGTATTTT.

This clonotype was seen a few times. The chain combines TRBV6-5 with TRBJ1-1; no firm D call. The germline CDR1 and CDR2 sequences are MNHEY and SVGAGI. The length of the CDR3 is 13 residues. V lost 1 base and J lost 6, with 9 bases in between. This CDR3 reads CASSYLGGPEAFF. CDR3 sequence (DNA): TGTGCCAGCAGTTACTTGGGAGGGCCTGAAGCTTTCTTT.

This clonotype has only one observation. V is TRBV12-3 or TRBV12-4 and J is TRBJ1-4; 7 positions match TRBD1. Trimming removed 10 bases from V and 4 bases from J; junction bases left unmatched: 6. The CDR3 contains 13 residues. CDR3 protein: CATPGQLNEKLFF. The CDR3 DNA follows: TGTGCCACGCCGGGACAGCTTAATGAAAAACTGTTTTTT.

The V and J genes are TRBV12-3 or TRBV12-4 and TRBJ2-3, with TRBD2 matching 9 bases. V trimming: 8 bases; J trimming: 0 bases; junction bases outside the gene matches: 3. The CDR3 has 14 amino acids. The CDR3 DNA reads as TGTGCCAGCCTTAGCGGGGGAAGCACAGATACGCAGTATTTT. It is translated as CASLSGGSTDTQYF.

Of note for this clonotype: This may stem from a read error, because a much larger clone lies one nucleotide away. The genes are TRBV6-2 or TRBV6-3 and TRBJ1-1, with D uncertain. The CDR3 totals 11 residues. Germline assignment: CDR1 MNHEY and CDR2 SVGEGT. CDR3: CARSWKTEAFF. CDR3 in DNA: TGTGCCCGCAGCTGGAAGACTGAAGCTTTCTTT.

The chain employs TRBV7-2 and TRBJ2-7; D is undetermined. Germline CDR1 reads SGHTA; CDR2 reads FQGNSA. V lost 6 bases, J lost 1 base, and 4 bases lay in between. The CDR3 extends over 11 amino acids. Here the CDR3 DNA reads TGTGCCAGCAGGATTTCCTACGAGCAGTACTTC. As protein: CASRISYEQYF.

The chain has TRBV7-2 and TRBJ1-2; 7 bases agree with TRBD1. The CDR3 has 15 residues. V lost 5 bases to trimming and J lost 4 bases; unmatched junction nucleotides: 10. Germline V gene sequence: CDR1 SGHTA, CDR2 FQGNSA. CDR3 protein: CASSRTTGMGYGYTF. Here the CDR3 DNA reads TGTGCCAGCAGCCGCACGACAGGGATGGGCTATGGCTACACCTTC.

This clonotype was found a few times. CDR3 coding DNA: TGTGCCAGCGCACAGGGCCTGGGGACTGAAGCTTTCTTT. It codes for CASAQGLGTEAFF. The rearrangement links TRBV7-8 to TRBJ1-1; D perhaps matches TRBD1 (6 bases). V shed 8 bases and J shed 5 bases, with 15 bases lying between them. The CDR3 loop spans 13 amino acids. CDR1 and CDR2 (germline): SGHVS, FQNEAQ. The full variable domain, completed using reference TRBV7-8 and TRBJ1-1, is GAGVSQSPRYKVAKRGQDVALRCDPISGHVSLFWYQQALGQGPEFLTYFQNEAQLDKSGLPSDRFFAERPEGSVSTLKIQRTQQEDSAVYLCASAQGLGTEAFFGQGTRLTVV.

The gene calls are TRBV11-2 and TRBJ2-7, with 9 bases identical to TRBD1. Trimming at V came to 2 bases and at J to 6 bases, leaving 11 bases not matched to a gene. The CDR3 runs to 16 residues. Looked up from germline, CDR1 is SGHAT and CDR2 is FQNNGV. CDR3 protein: CASSLRFGTGSIEQYF. The CDR3 coding sequence is TGTGCCAGCAGCTTAAGATTTGGGACAGGGTCTATCGAGCAGTACTTC. The entire variable domain, with the rest obtained from reference TRBV11-2 and TRBJ2-7, is as follows: EAGVAQSPRYKIIEKRQSVAFWCNPISGHATLYWYQQILGQGPKLLIQFQNNGVVDDSQLPKDRFSAERLKGVDSTLKIQPAKLEDSAVYLCASSLRFGTGSIEQYFGPGTRLTVT.

This chain uses TRBV6-5 with TRBJ2-7; D not resolved. This CDR3 is 15 amino acids long. The V end lost 3 bases, the J end lost 4 bases, and 16 bases lay between the germline ends. CDR1 is MNHEY, CDR2 SVGAGI, per germline. The CDR3: CASSYSISFGYEQYF. The CDR3 nucleotides read TGTGCCAGCAGTTATTCGATCAGCTTCGGGTACGAGCAGTACTTC.

The rearrangement joins TRBV7-2 to TRBJ2-7; D might be TRBD2 (6 bases). Between the trimmed V and J ends, which lost 2 bases and 5 bases, there was a span of 19 bases. The CDR3 loop spans 16 amino acids. Looked up from germline, CDR1 is SGHTA and CDR2 is FQGNSA. DNA for the CDR3: TGTGCCAGCAGCTTAAATGCACTCCGCGGGATAAACGAGCAGTACTTC. It encodes CASSLNALRGINEQYF. Filled out from reference TRBV7-2 and TRBJ2-7, the complete variable domain reads GAGVSQSPSNKVTEKGKDVELRCDPISGHTALYWYRQSLGQGLEFLIYFQGNSAPDKSGLPSDRFSAERTGGSVSTLTIQRTQQEDSAVYLCASSLNALRGINEQYFGPGTRLTVT.

The chain is built from TRBV6-5 and TRBJ2-5; D possibly uses TRBD1 or TRBD2 (5 bases each). The CDR3 length is 13 residues. Germline V gives CDR1 MNHEY, CDR2 SVGAGI. Trimming took 6 bases from V and 5 from J, leaving 13 bases between them. As DNA, the CDR3 is TGTGCCAGCAGCCAGGGTCGCGGGGAGACCCAGTACTTC. It is translated as CASSQGRGETQYF.

The gene calls are TRBV6-5 and TRBJ2-1, with 10 bases aligning to TRBD2. CDR1 is MNHEY and CDR2 is SVGAGI in the germline V gene. With 2 bases clipped from V and 2 bases from J, the junction kept 9 bases outside the gene matches. The CDR3 spans 18 residues. The CDR3 is CASSYGLAGEVTYNEQFF. The DNA for the CDR3 is TGTGCCAGCAGTTACGGGCTAGCGGGAGAGGTTACCTACAATGAGCAGTTCTTC.

V and J are TRBV6-2 or TRBV6-3 and TRBJ2-7; tentatively, D is TRBD1 (5 bases). The V end was cut by 2 bases, the J end by 3 bases, with 8 bases between. Germline CDR1 and CDR2: MNHEY and SVGEGT. The CDR3 is made up of 13 amino acids. CDR3 residues: CASSYRQGYEQYF. The CDR3 DNA reads as TGTGCCAGCAGTTACAGGCAGGGCTACGAGCAGTACTTC.

This clonotype has just a few counts. The chain carries TRBV7-9 and TRBJ2-7; the match to TRBD1 covers 10 bases. The CDR3 contains 14 residues. Germline CDR1 reads SEHNR; CDR2 reads FQNEAQ (reference sequence). The ends lost 4 bases at V and 3 bases at J; junction bases unmatched: 3. CDR3 bases: TGTGCCAGCAGCTCCGGACAGGGGGGCTACGAGCAGTACTTC. It codes for CASSSGQGGYEQYF. The variable domain in full, completed from reference TRBV7-9 and TRBJ2-7, reads DTGVSQNPRHKITKRGQNVTFRCDPISEHNRLYWYRQTLGQGPEFLTYFQNEAQLEKSRLLSDRFSAERPKGSFSTLEIQRTEQGDSAMYLCASSSGQGGYEQYFGPGTRLTVT.